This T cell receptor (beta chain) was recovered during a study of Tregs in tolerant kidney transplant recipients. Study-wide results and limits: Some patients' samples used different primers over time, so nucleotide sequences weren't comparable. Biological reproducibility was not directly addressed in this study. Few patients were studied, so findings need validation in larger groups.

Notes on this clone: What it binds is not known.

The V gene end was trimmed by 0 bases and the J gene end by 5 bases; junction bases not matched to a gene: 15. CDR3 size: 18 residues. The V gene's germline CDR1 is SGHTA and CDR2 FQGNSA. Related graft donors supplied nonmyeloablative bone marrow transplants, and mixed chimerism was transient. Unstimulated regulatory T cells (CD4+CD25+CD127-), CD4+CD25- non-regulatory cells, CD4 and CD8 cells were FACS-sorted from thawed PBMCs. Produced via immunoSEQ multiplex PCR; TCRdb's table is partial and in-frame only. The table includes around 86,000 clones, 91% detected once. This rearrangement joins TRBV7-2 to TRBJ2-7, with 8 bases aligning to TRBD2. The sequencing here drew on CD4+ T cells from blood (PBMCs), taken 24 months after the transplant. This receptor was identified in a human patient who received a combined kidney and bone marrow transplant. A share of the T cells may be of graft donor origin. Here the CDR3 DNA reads TGTGCCAGCAGCTTAGCAGGGACTAGGCGTCCCCCCGGCCACGAGCAGTACTTC. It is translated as CASSLAGTRRPPGHEQYF.